The next 24 T cell receptor beta chains were all read from a single sample in a study of OX40 agonist ivuxolimab in advanced cancers. Measured with immunoSEQ multiplex PCR; TCRdb has only the in-frame clones, and not every one. The repertoire includes roughly 50,000 clones, around nine tenths of them detected once, and 1.5% to 2% sits in the top ten. This sample comprised CD4+ or CD8+ T cells sorted from blood, obtained in a trial of the OX40 agonist ivuxolimab. Receptors originate from an adult with an advanced solid tumor such as melanoma, head and neck, liver or kidney cancer.

This clone was picked up a small number of times. The chain links TRBV19 to TRBJ1-5; TRBD1 is a possible D gene (5 bases). CDR1 is LNHDA, CDR2 SQIVND, per germline (reference sequence). V shed 3 bases and J shed 6 bases, with 9 bases lying between them. The CDR3 loop spans 13 amino acids. DNA for the CDR3: TGTGCCAGTAGTATGGGGCAGCGTCAGCCCCAGCATTTT. The encoded protein is CASSMGQRQPQHF. The variable domain in full, with the rest retrieved from reference TRBV19 and TRBJ1-5, is DGGITQSPKYLFRKEGQNVTLSCEQNLNHDAMYWYRQDPGQGLRLIYYSQIVNDFQKGDIAEGYSVSREKKESFPLTVTSAQKNPTAFYLCASSMGQRQPQHFGDGTRLSIL.

V is TRBV11-2 and J is TRBJ2-1; 11 positions match TRBD1. Trimming took 1 base from V and 7 from J; bases not matched to a gene: 6. Germline V lookup: CDR1 SGHAT, CDR2 FQNNGV. CDR3 length equals 16 residues. The DNA of the CDR3 is TGTGCCAGCAGCTTAGGGGGACAGGGGGGTGTGAATGAGCAGTTCTTC. Protein sequence: CASSLGGQGGVNEQFF.

The chain has TRBV6-6 and TRBJ2-3, with no clear D. Trimming pared 2 bases from V and 2 bases from J, leaving 8 bases between. The CDR3 has 14 residues. Germline CDR1 reads MNHNY; CDR2 reads SVGAGI (reference sequence). Here the CDR3 DNA reads TGTGCCAGCAGTTACCGACGGAACACAGATACGCAGTATTTT. It translates to CASSYRRNTDTQYF.

This clone was counted once. The V and J genes are TRBV10-3 and TRBJ1-5; perhaps TRBD1 as D (5 bases). The germline V gene has CDR1 ENHRY and CDR2 SYGVKD. The CDR3 runs to 15 residues. The germline V and J ends were trimmed by 4 bases and 1 base, with 11 bases remaining between them. CDR3 in DNA: TGTGCCATCAGTGGAGGGGAGTCAAGCAATCAGCCCCAGCATTTT. This codes for CAISGGESSNQPQHF.

The CDR3 sequence is CASSPPALAGGRNEQYF. As DNA, the CDR3 is TGTGCCAGCTCACCTCCCGCTCTGGCGGGAGGAAGAAACGAGCAGTACTTC. The chain employs TRBV18 and TRBJ2-7; 8 nucleotides agree with TRBD2. With V trimmed by 3 bases and J by 5 bases, 15 bases remained unmatched. Germline CDR1 and CDR2: KGHSH and LQKENI. The CDR3 extends over 17 amino acids. Variable domain in full (rest from reference TRBV18 and TRBJ2-7): NAGVMQNPRHLVRRRGQEARLRCSPMKGHSHVYWYRQLPEEGLKFMVYLQKENIIDESGMPKERFSAEFPKEGPSILRIQQVVRGDSAAYFCASSPPALAGGRNEQYFGPGTRLTVT.

The J gene is TRBJ2-7, the V gene TRBV11-2, with 8 nucleotides matching TRBD2. V lost 5 bases and J lost 3; bases outside the gene matches: 12. Per the germline V gene, CDR1 is SGHAT and CDR2 is FQNNGV. The CDR3 consists of 16 residues. CDR3 region: CASSLIRSGGNYEQYF. The CDR3 DNA sequence: TGTGCCAGCAGCCTTATTCGGAGCGGGGGTAACTACGAGCAGTACTTC.

This clone has a single count. This rearrangement joins TRBV18 to TRBJ2-7; D remains ambiguous. The CDR3 has 13 amino acids. CDR1 is KGHSH, CDR2 LQKENI, per germline. Trimming stripped 0 bases from V and 4 bases from J, with 7 bases between. This CDR3 reads CASSPPVGYEQYF. CDR3 DNA: TGTGCCAGCTCACCACCGGTGGGGTACGAGCAGTACTTC. The full variable domain, in which reference TRBV18 and TRBJ2-7 provide the parts outside the CDR3, is NAGVMQNPRHLVRRRGQEARLRCSPMKGHSHVYWYRQLPEEGLKFMVYLQKENIIDESGMPKERFSAEFPKEGPSILRIQQVVRGDSAAYFCASSPPVGYEQYFGPGTRLTVT.

The genes are TRBV5-4 and TRBJ2-3; TRBD2 agrees at 10 bases. This CDR3 spans 14 amino acids. J lost 5 bases, V lost 3 bases, and 3 bases had no gene match. Germline V gives CDR1 SGHNT, CDR2 YYREEE (reference sequence). The CDR3: CASSSGLARDTQYF. The DNA of the CDR3 is TGTGCCAGCAGCTCGGGACTAGCGAGAGATACGCAGTATTTT.

This chain uses TRBV10-3 with TRBJ1-1; D gene uncertain. Germline V gene lookup returns CDR1 ENHRY and CDR2 SYGVKD. The CDR3 runs 13 residues. The V end was cut by 6 bases, the J end by 1 base, with 9 bases between. This CDR3 reads CAIRAPKNTEAFF. In DNA form, the CDR3 reads TGTGCCATCAGGGCACCGAAGAACACTGAAGCTTTCTTT.

The chain has TRBV9 and TRBJ1-3; a weak D match, TRBD1 (6 bases). Germline V gene sequence: CDR1 SGDLS, CDR2 YYNGEE. This CDR3 is built from 15 residues. Trimming took off 0 bases at V and 2 bases at J, with 9 bases between the two ends. This chain's CDR3 is CASSVGGAPGNTIYF. CDR3 in DNA: TGTGCCAGCAGCGTAGGGGGGGCGCCTGGAAACACCATATATTTT.

This clone was seen more than once but under ten times. The CDR3 DNA reads TGTGCCAGCAGTTACAGGGTCGGGGGCACTGAAGCTTTCTTT. It codes for CASSYRVGGTEAFF. This chain uses TRBV28 with TRBJ1-1; a possible D gene is TRBD1 (6 bases). The germline gives CDR1 MDHEN, CDR2 SYDVKM. V was clipped by 4 bases and J by 4 bases, with 13 bases between them. The CDR3 runs 14 residues.

The chain links TRBV7-2 to TRBJ2-7; D is undetermined. CDR3 length: 14 residues. Germline-derived CDR1 and CDR2 are SGHTA and FQGNSA. V was pared by 7 bases and J by 3 bases, with 16 bases between. CDR3: CASTRLQASYEQYF. In DNA, the CDR3 is TGTGCCAGCACCCGCCTGCAGGCTAGCTACGAGCAGTACTTC.

This chain joins TRBV2 and TRBJ2-3; D unclear. Germline lookup yields CDR1 SNHLY and CDR2 FYNNEI. V dropped 2 bases and J dropped 4 bases, with 7 bases sitting between them. The CDR3 covers 13 residues. The CDR3 protein is CASSENIADTQYF. The DNA for the CDR3 is TGTGCCAGCAGTGAAAATATTGCAGATACGCAGTATTTT.

This chain uses TRBV19 with TRBJ2-1; 12 bases match TRBD2. The CDR3 consists of 16 residues. Germline V gives CDR1 LNHDA, CDR2 SQIVND (reference sequence). With V trimmed by 6 bases and J by 4 bases, 7 bases remained unmatched. CDR3 sequence reads: CASSPGTSGLYNEQFF. Here the CDR3 DNA reads TGTGCCAGTAGCCCTGGGACTAGCGGGCTATACAATGAGCAGTTCTTC.

CDR3 residues: CASTGQGDTEAFF. The CDR3 DNA follows: TGTGCCAGCACTGGACAGGGTGACACTGAAGCTTTCTTT. The rearrangement uses TRBV2 and TRBJ1-1, with TRBD1 matching over 8 bases. With V trimmed by 7 bases and J by 3 bases, 4 bases remained unmatched. Germline CDR1 reads SNHLY; CDR2 reads FYNNEI. There are 13 residues in the CDR3. Drawing the rest from reference TRBV2 and TRBJ1-1, the complete variable domain is EPEVTQTPSHQVTQMGQEVILRCVPISNHLYFYWYRQILGQKVEFLVSFYNNEISEKSEIFDDQFSVERPDGSNFTLKIRSTKLEDSAMYFCASTGQGDTEAFFGQGTRLTVV.

The rearrangement links TRBV27 to TRBJ1-2; 9 nucleotides agree with TRBD1. The CDR3 length is 16 residues. Germline CDR1 reads MNHEY; CDR2 reads SMNVEV (reference sequence). Losses at the gene ends were 4 bases for V and 6 bases for J; bases not matched to a gene: 12. The CDR3, as DNA: TGTGCCAGCAGTTACCTAACAGGGGGCGCTGGAAATGGCTACACCTTC. It is translated as CASSYLTGGAGNGYTF.

The chain recombines TRBV2 with TRBJ2-3; tentative D call: TRBD2 (6 bases). Germline lookup yields CDR1 SNHLY and CDR2 FYNNEI. The V and J ends lost 6 bases and 3 bases respectively, with 16 bases between them. This CDR3 spans 15 amino acids. CDR3: CASSPGSTGTDTQYF. CDR3 sequence (DNA): TGTGCCAGCAGCCCCGGGAGTACTGGGACAGATACGCAGTATTTT.

The CDR3 protein is CASSERGASTGELFF. Written as DNA, the CDR3 is TGTGCCAGCAGTGAGAGGGGGGCGAGCACCGGGGAGCTGTTTTTT. V gene TRBV6-1 combines with J gene TRBJ2-2; TRBD1 or TRBD2 may be the D gene (6 bases each). The ends were cut back, 3 bases at V and 4 bases at J, with 12 bases in the middle. The CDR3 loop spans 15 amino acids. Germline CDR1 and CDR2: MNHNS and SASEGT.

The rearrangement links TRBV14 to TRBJ1-2; 8 bases map to TRBD1. The V gene's germline CDR1 is SGHDN and CDR2 FVKESK. CDR3 size: 19 residues. With V trimmed by 0 bases and J by 2 bases, 14 bases remained unmatched. In nucleotides, the CDR3 is TGTGCCAGCAGCCAAGATCCCTACACCGGGACAGGAATCAACTATGGCTACACCTTC. Translated: CASSQDPYTGTGINYGYTF.

V and J are TRBV15 and TRBJ2-5; 11 bases match TRBD2. Trimming cost V 1 base and J 2 bases; bases outside gene matches: 3. This CDR3 spans 16 amino acids. The germline gives CDR1 LNHNV, CDR2 YYDKDF (reference sequence). The CDR3 loop is CATSRARTSGQETQYF. CDR3 coding DNA: TGTGCCACCAGCAGAGCTCGGACTAGCGGGCAAGAGACCCAGTACTTC.

This sequence joins TRBV7-2 and TRBJ2-1; the D gene is possibly TRBD2 (6 bases). V lost 0 bases and J 7 bases, leaving 13 bases between the germline ends. The CDR3 extends over 15 amino acids. The germline V gene has CDR1 SGHTA and CDR2 FQGNSA. The CDR3 sequence: CASSLAGSTVNEQFF. CDR3 nucleotide sequence: TGTGCCAGCAGCTTAGCCGGGAGTACGGTGAATGAGCAGTTCTTC.

The V gene is TRBV5-1, the J gene TRBJ1-2, with 11 bases matching TRBD1. The CDR3 covers 16 residues. J lost 3 bases, V lost 0 bases, and 4 bases had no gene match. Germline V gene sequence: CDR1 SGHRS, CDR2 YFSETQ. DNA of the CDR3: TGCGCCAGCAGCTTGGATGGGACAGGGGGGTACTATGGCTACACCTTC. This encodes CASSLDGTGGYYGYTF.

The chain recombines TRBV5-4 with TRBJ2-6; no firm D call. V lost 0 bases, J lost 1 base, and 5 bases lay in between. From germline, CDR1 is SGHNT and CDR2 YYREEE (reference sequence). This CDR3 contains 15 residues. CDR3 coding DNA: TGTGCCAGCAGCTTGGGGCGATCTGGGGCCAACGTCCTGACTTTC. It codes for CASSLGRSGANVLTF.

This clone was seen just once. This sequence joins TRBV4-2 and TRBJ1-2; the D gene is possibly TRBD1 (6 bases). CDR1 is LGHNA, CDR2 YNFKEQ, per germline. CDR3 length: 16 residues. The V end was cut by 0 bases, the J end by 6 bases, with 17 bases between. As DNA, the CDR3 is TGTGCCAGCAGCCAAGAACAGGGCGAACAGTCCCATGGCTACACCTTC. Residues: CASSQEQGEQSHGYTF.